These 10 T cell receptor beta chains were sequenced from one sample in a study of glioma-infiltrating T cells after dendritic cell vaccination. Sample time point: after dendritic cell vaccination, including at tumor progression/relapse. Sequencing was performed with immunoSEQ multiplex PCR; in TCRdb, only in-frame clones are kept and a portion is missing. The sample includes 75,000 to 95,000 clones, approximately 75% of them seen just once. This sample comprised blood, obtained after dendritic cell vaccination. These receptors were obtained from a human donor with glioblastoma.

Remarks on this clone: An end of the junction differs from the germline gene, which may be a read error. The V gene is TRBV10-3, the J gene TRBJ2-3, with TRBD2 matching 7 bases. Germline values: CDR1 ENHRY, CDR2 SYGVKD. CDR3 size: 13 residues. Written as DNA, the CDR3 is TGTGCCATCAGTGAGTCGGAGCGGGGACCCGCATCTTTT. This codes for CAISESERGPASF.

The chain has TRBV15 and TRBJ1-2, with TRBD1 as a possible D gene (6 bases). CDR3 length: 20 amino acids. Between the trimmed V and J ends, which lost 1 base and 8 bases, there was a span of 32 bases. Per germline, CDR1 LNHNV and CDR2 YYDKDF (reference sequence). The CDR3: CATSRAHPLRDMHLLEGYTF. The CDR3 DNA sequence: TGTGCCACCAGCAGAGCACACCCTCTCCGGGACATGCACCTCCTTGAGGGCTACACCTTC.

This chain uses TRBV6-1 with TRBJ2-7; D unresolved. Trimming left V 2 bases short and J 6 bases short, with 11 bases between. CDR3 size: 13 residues. Germline V CDR1 and CDR2: MNHNS, SASEGT. The CDR3 DNA sequence: TGTGCCAGCAGTGAAAACCACACGGGCGAGCAGTACTTC. Its protein product is CASSENHTGEQYF.

The chain links TRBV19 to TRBJ1-5; D not certain. The germline V gene has CDR1 LNHDA and CDR2 SQIVND (reference sequence). The CDR3 is 15 amino acids. Trimming pared 1 base from V and 1 base from J, leaving 8 bases between. CDR3 in DNA: TGTGCCAGTAGTATAGGCAGGATAAGCAATCAGCCCCAGCATTTT. It yields the protein CASSIGRISNQPQHF. Full variable domain (remainder filled in from reference TRBV19 and TRBJ1-5): DGGITQSPKYLFRKEGQNVTLSCEQNLNHDAMYWYRQDPGQGLRLIYYSQIVNDFQKGDIAEGYSVSREKKESFPLTVTSAQKNPTAFYLCASSIGRISNQPQHFGDGTRLSIL.

J is TRBJ1-1 and V is TRBV5-6; D gene uncertain. Germline CDR1 and CDR2: SGHDT and YYEEEE. V was cut by 4 bases and J by 4 bases, with 8 bases left in between. This CDR3 spans 12 amino acids. CDR3 DNA: TGTGCCAGCAGCCGACACGCCACTGAAGCTTTCTTT. It is translated as CASSRHATEAFF.

This sequence joins TRBV13 and TRBJ1-1; 7 positions agree with TRBD1. The CDR3 contains 15 residues. Germline CDR1 reads PRHDT; CDR2 reads FYEKMQ (reference sequence). V lost 4 bases to trimming and J lost 1 base; unmatched junction nucleotides: 6. CDR3 region: CASSSARDRNTEAFF. CDR3 DNA sequence: TGTGCCAGCAGCTCGGCTCGGGACAGGAACACTGAAGCTTTCTTT.

The chain employs TRBV7-9 and TRBJ1-1; D remains ambiguous. The CDR3 consists of 14 residues. Germline loops: CDR1 SEHNR, CDR2 FQNEAQ (reference sequence). Trimming took off 5 bases at V and 5 bases at J, with 15 bases between the two ends. CDR3 bases: TGTGCCAGCAGCCTAGGGATATCGGGGACTGAAGCTTTCTTT. This sequence encodes CASSLGISGTEAFF.

The rearrangement joins TRBV20-1 to TRBJ1-1; TRBD1 might be the D (5 bases). CDR3 size: 11 residues. CDR1 and CDR2 from the germline V gene are DFQATT and SNEGSKA (reference sequence). V was shortened by 5 bases and J by 1 base, with 5 bases between the two germline ends. The CDR3 region has the DNA TGCAGTGCTGGACAGAACACTGAAGCTTTCTTT. Its translation: CSAGQNTEAFF.

The chain couples TRBV12-5 to TRBJ2-5, with 7 bases that match TRBD1. The CDR3 length is 14 residues. Losses at the gene ends were 6 bases for V and 1 base for J; bases not matched to a gene: 5. CDR1 and CDR2 (germline): LGHNT, FRNRAP. CDR3 loop: CASGSGQPQETQYF. DNA for the CDR3: TGTGCTAGTGGGTCGGGACAGCCCCAAGAGACCCAGTACTTC.

This clone was observed a single time. The chain is built from TRBV2 and TRBJ1-1; 7 nucleotides align to TRBD1. CDR1 and CDR2 (germline): SNHLY, FYNNEI. V was pared by 4 bases and J by 0 bases, with 2 bases of the junction left unmatched. CDR3 size: 14 residues. CDR3 DNA sequence: TGTGCCAGCAGTGCGACAGGGTTGAACACTGAAGCTTTCTTT. Translating it yields CASSATGLNTEAFF.